This T cell receptor beta chain emerged from a study of shared clonotypes between healthy human individuals. Sequencing was performed with immunoSEQ multiplex PCR; in TCRdb, only in-frame clones are kept and a portion is missing. The table shows roughly 500,000 clones, with roughly 80% occurring only once. As to this clone: This probably arose from a read error, given a far larger clone one base away.

V was trimmed by 1 base and J by 0 bases, leaving 10 bases between them. The CDR3 contains 16 residues. Germline V gives CDR1 SGHDN, CDR2 FVKESK. The V gene is TRBV14, the J gene TRBJ1-5; D is undetermined. The sequence derives from a woman between 35 and 50 years old in good health. Some clones in this sample may be carry-over from other donors' samples. The sample comprised PBMCs. This CDR3 reads CASSQVRVNSNQPQHF. The CDR3 nucleotides are TGTGCCAGCAGCCAAGTTAGAGTGAATAGCAATCAGCCCCAGCATTTT.